Described below is a single T cell receptor beta chain sequence and its context. Researchers took RNA transcripts and amplified the TCR beta CDR3 regions from them. HTBI primers were employed in a first-round RT-PCR of the TCR CDR3. TCRdb redid the calling of the multiplex PCR reads with MiXCR, one entry per CDR3 protein. In the table there are about 700,000 distinct CDR3 sequences, roughly 45% of which are singletons. V lost 2 bases and J lost 5, with 9 bases in between. This CDR3 region has 13 residues. Germline CDR1 SGHVS, CDR2 FQNEAQ. This sample is part of a study of T cells in Graves' hyperthyroidism and ophthalmopathy. Each diagnosis drew on symptoms, thyroxine, TRAb, thyroid ultrasound and orbital computed tomography findings.

The source material was peripheral blood or thyroid tissue (not recorded which). The origin of this receptor is an adult man with Graves' disease, either hyperthyroidism or ophthalmopathy (not recorded which). The chain combines TRBV7-8 with TRBJ2-5; D gene uncertain. As DNA, the CDR3 is TGTGCCAGCAGCTTATATTCGAGTGAGACCCAGTACTTC. This translates into CASSLYSSETQYF.